The sequence of this T cell receptor (beta chain) was determined in a study of shared clonotypes between healthy human individuals. CD45RO-negative, CCR7-positively selected cells formed the naive CD8 fraction, excluding terminally differentiated effector memory CD45RA+ cells. Several immunoSEQ plates received, in even portions, the genomic DNA of each subset. The data were produced by immunoSEQ multiplex PCR, yet TCRdb's version contains in-frame clones alone and is incomplete. The repertoire holds about 590,000 clones, with just under 97% as singletons. V was shortened by 0 bases and J by 7 bases, with 10 bases between the two germline ends. The CDR3 length is 13 residues. CDR1 is MGHRA and CDR2 is YSYEKL in the germline V gene.

The chain is built from TRBV4-1 and TRBJ2-7, with D perhaps matching TRBD2 (5 bases). Sequencing was performed on naive CD8+ T cells sorted from blood. The sequence came from a woman in her thirties in good health. For the CDR3, the DNA is TGCGCCAGCAGCCAAGATCTTGAGCGGGAGCAGTACTTC. This codes for CASSQDLEREQYF.